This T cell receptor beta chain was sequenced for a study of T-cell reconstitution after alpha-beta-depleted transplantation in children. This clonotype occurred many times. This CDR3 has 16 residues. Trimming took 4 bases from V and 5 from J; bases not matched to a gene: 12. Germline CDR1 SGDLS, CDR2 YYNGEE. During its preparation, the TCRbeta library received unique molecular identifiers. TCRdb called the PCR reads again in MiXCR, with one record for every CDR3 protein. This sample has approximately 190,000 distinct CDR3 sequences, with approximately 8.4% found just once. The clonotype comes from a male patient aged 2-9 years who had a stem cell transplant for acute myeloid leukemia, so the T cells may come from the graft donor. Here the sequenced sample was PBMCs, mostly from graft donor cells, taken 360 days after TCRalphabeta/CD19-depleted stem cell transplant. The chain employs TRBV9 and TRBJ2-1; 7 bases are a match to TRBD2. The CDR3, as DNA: TGTGCCAGCAGCCCAGGTACGGGAGGACTCAACAATGAGCAGTTCTTC. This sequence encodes CASSPGTGGLNNEQFF.